This TCR beta chain was captured in a study of shared clonotypes between healthy human individuals. V was trimmed by 1 base and J by 1 base, leaving 13 bases between them. The CDR3 loop spans 16 amino acids. CDR1 is ENHRY, CDR2 SYGVKD, per germline. Per the original data handling: Filtering differed since immunoSEQ provided only junctions, with no quality scores. Sequenced by immunoSEQ multiplex PCR; TCRdb stores in-frame clones only, minus some. That table furnishes V, J and clone size, whereas the DNA furnished D and trimming. The sample has around 2,000,000 clones, about 93% seen once. The count of this clone is one. Terminally differentiated effector memory CD45RA+ cells were excluded by CCR7 positive selection of CD45RO-negative cells.

Sequencing input: naive CD8+ T cells from PBMCs. The chain uses TRBV10-3 and TRBJ1-1, with D perhaps matching TRBD1 (5 bases). The TCR comes from a man aged 18 to 29 in good health. Some clones in this sample may be carry-over from other donors' samples. The CDR3 loop reads CAISEYLGPPNTEAFF. In DNA, the CDR3 is TGTGCCATCAGTGAGTATTTGGGGCCACCGAACACTGAAGCTTTCTTT.